What follows describes a single T cell receptor beta chain. The CDR3 is 16 residues long. Germline assignment: CDR1 SGHRS and CDR2 YFSETQ. With V trimmed by 0 bases and J by 6 bases, 11 bases remained unmatched. The data were taken from a study of patients and donors after allogeneic stem cell transplantation. Each CDR3 protein is one row after TCRdb ran MiXCR on the RT-PCR reads. The sample gives approximately 410,000 distinct CDR3 sequences, roughly 17% of which show up once; 6.5% to 7.5% is in the top ten. The source is a human donor who was either an allogeneic HSCT recipient or a stem cell or donor lymphocyte infusion donor (not recorded which). It is not recorded whose cells these are; they may come from a transplant donor. The chain employs TRBV5-1 and TRBJ1-2, with 7 nucleotides matching TRBD1. The sequencing sample was made of blood, either unsorted or a sorted T cell fraction (not recorded which). The CDR3 here is CASSLARGAGGNGYTF. The CDR3 coding sequence is TGCGCCAGCAGCTTGGCCAGGGGGGCCGGCGGAAATGGCTACACCTTC.